This T cell receptor beta chain was recorded in a study of blood T cell repertoires in COVID-19. Measured with immunoSEQ multiplex PCR; TCRdb has only the in-frame clones, and not every one. The sample lists roughly 230,000 clones, approximately 80% occurring once. This CDR3 is 16 amino acids long. The germline CDR1 and CDR2 sequences are SGHVS and FQNEAQ. The V end was cut by 5 bases, the J end by 0 bases, with 14 bases between. Sample: peripheral blood. The origin of this receptor is a man aged 35 to 55 with acute or convalescent COVID-19. The chain has TRBV7-8 and TRBJ1-5; D gene unclear. The CDR3 here is CASSPRADYSNQPQHF. CDR3 sequence (DNA): TGTGCCAGCAGCCCCCGAGCGGATTATAGCAATCAGCCCCAGCATTTT.